This passage covers 27 T cell receptor beta chains from one sample sequenced in a study of T cell responses to AZD1222 COVID-19 vaccine. Produced via immunoSEQ multiplex PCR; TCRdb's table is partial and in-frame only. The data show approximately 140,000 clones, approximately 90% seen once. The input for sequencing was peripheral blood, taken 28 days after the second AZD1222 dose. The receptors stem from an adult who received the AZD1222 COVID-19 vaccine.

The rearrangement uses TRBV19 and TRBJ1-5; 8 bases fit TRBD1. The CDR3 runs to 14 residues. From germline, CDR1 is LNHDA and CDR2 SQIVND (reference sequence). J lost 6 bases, V lost 6 bases, and 7 bases had no gene match. The CDR3 DNA follows: TGTGCCAGTAGCCTACAGGGGGTAGGTCAGCCCCAGCATTTT. Translating it yields CASSLQGVGQPQHF.

The rearrangement links TRBV5-1 to TRBJ2-1; TRBD2 aligns across 9 bases. Germline lookup yields CDR1 SGHRS and CDR2 YFSETQ. CDR3 length: 15 amino acids. Trimming removed 6 bases from V and 0 bases from J; junction bases left unmatched: 4. The CDR3 DNA is TGCGCCAGCACCGATAGCGGGGGCTCCTACAATGAGCAGTTCTTC. It translates to CASTDSGGSYNEQFF.

The chain links TRBV29-1 to TRBJ1-3; D not certain. CDR3 size: 14 residues. CDR1 is SQVTM, CDR2 ANQGSEA, per germline. Trimming removed 0 bases from V and 0 bases from J, with 6 bases in between. CDR3 residues: CSVEESGSGNTIYF. The DNA of the CDR3 is TGCAGCGTTGAAGAGTCTGGCTCTGGAAACACCATATATTTT.

The genes are TRBV6-4 and TRBJ2-6, with 9 nucleotides matching TRBD1. Per the germline V gene, CDR1 is MRHNA and CDR2 is SNTAGT. The CDR3 is made up of 16 amino acids. V lost 2 bases and J lost 2; bases outside the gene matches: 1. This chain's CDR3 is CASSDGDRAGANVLTF. CDR3 in DNA: TGTGCCAGCAGTGACGGGGACAGGGCTGGGGCCAACGTCCTGACTTTC.

The V gene is TRBV3-1 (or the pseudogene TRBV3-2), the J gene TRBJ1-6, with D possibly being TRBD1 (5 bases). Germline assignment: CDR1 LGHDT and CDR2 YNNKEL (reference sequence). The CDR3 covers 16 residues. V lost 0 bases to trimming and J lost 6 bases, with 12 bases between them. DNA of the CDR3: TGTGCCAGCAGCCAAGAGGTCCCAGGGACTAATTCACCCCTCCACTTT. Amino acids: CASSQEVPGTNSPLHF.

The chain joins TRBV30 to TRBJ2-2; D not resolved. V was trimmed by 0 bases and J by 3 bases, leaving 14 bases between them. The CDR3 has 16 residues. The germline V gene encodes CDR1 GTSNPN and CDR2 SVGIG (reference sequence). The CDR3 DNA is TGTGCCTGGAGTGTACCATCCCCACGGGACACCGGGGAGCTGTTTTTT. Amino acid sequence: CAWSVPSPRDTGELFF.

The J gene is TRBJ1-6, the V gene TRBV6-4; 9 bases line up with TRBD1. The V gene's germline CDR1 is MRHNA and CDR2 SNTAGT. The CDR3 totals 17 residues. Trimming took 7 bases from V and 10 from J; bases not matched to a gene: 17. The CDR3 sequence: CASTPGTGPLLRSPLHF. CDR3 nucleotide sequence: TGTGCCAGCACCCCCGGGACAGGGCCGCTCTTACGCTCACCCCTCCACTTT.

The chain is built from TRBV6-5 and TRBJ1-3; no reliable D call. The CDR3 totals 15 residues. V lost 0 bases to trimming and J lost 0 bases, with 6 bases between them. The germline V gene has CDR1 MNHEY and CDR2 SVGAGI. CDR3 sequence reads: CASSYSENSGNTIYF. DNA of the CDR3: TGTGCCAGCAGTTACTCAGAGAACTCTGGAAACACCATATATTTT.

The gene calls are TRBV7-2 and TRBJ1-2; TRBD1 matches 8 bases. The CDR3 covers 13 residues. Germline V lookup: CDR1 SGHTA, CDR2 FQGNSA. J gave up 8 bases and V 5 bases, and 7 bases lay outside the gene matches. CDR3 nucleotides: TGTGCCAGCAGCCTCAGGGGGCAGCAGGGCTACACCTTC. Protein: CASSLRGQQGYTF.

The chain uses TRBV7-2 and TRBJ2-7; D unclear. Germline V CDR1 and CDR2: SGHTA, FQGNSA. The V gene lost 5 bases and the J gene lost 0 bases, with 14 bases spanning the gap. The CDR3 spans 15 residues. CDR3: CASSLRTEFSYEQYF. DNA for the CDR3: TGTGCCAGCAGCCTACGGACGGAGTTCTCCTACGAGCAGTACTTC.

The genes are TRBV19 and TRBJ1-1; 7 nucleotides match TRBD1. Germline V CDR1 and CDR2: LNHDA, SQIVND (reference sequence). Trimming at V came to 5 bases and at J to 6 bases, leaving 6 bases not matched to a gene. The CDR3 is made up of 13 amino acids. The chain's CDR3 is CASSGTGDPEAFF. For the CDR3, the DNA is TGTGCCAGTAGTGGAACAGGGGACCCTGAAGCTTTCTTT.

This clone was found once. The CDR3 sequence is CASSLDGREETQYF. In nucleotides, the CDR3 is TGTGCCAGCAGCTTAGATGGCAGGGAAGAGACCCAGTACTTC. The chain couples TRBV7-9 to TRBJ2-5; D possibly corresponds to TRBD1 (5 bases). V lost 1 base to trimming and J lost 3 bases, with 9 bases between them. The CDR3 is 14 amino acids. Germline V lookup: CDR1 SEHNR, CDR2 FQNEAQ (reference sequence).

The rearrangement links TRBV19 to TRBJ2-7; a possible D gene is TRBD2 (6 bases). The CDR3 totals 15 residues. From germline, CDR1 is LNHDA and CDR2 SQIVND (reference sequence). Trimming removed 3 bases at V and 2 bases at J, with 14 bases between. The CDR3 sequence is CASSIADYQAYEQYF. The CDR3 DNA reads as TGTGCCAGTAGTATCGCGGACTACCAGGCCTACGAGCAGTACTTC.

The V call is TRBV24-1, the J call TRBJ1-5; maybe TRBD1 (5 bases). The CDR3 extends over 14 amino acids. Germline CDR1 is KGHDR and CDR2 is SFDVKD. V was cut by 8 bases and J by 6 bases, with 16 bases left in between. The CDR3 DNA follows: TGTGCCACCAAAGGGGCAGGGCGAGGTCAGCCCCAGCATTTT. Its translation is CATKGAGRGQPQHF.

V and J are TRBV3-1 (or the pseudogene TRBV3-2) and TRBJ2-1; TRBD2 agrees at 13 bases. From germline, CDR1 is LGHDT and CDR2 YNNKEL (reference sequence). CDR3 size: 15 residues. Trimming cost V 0 bases and J 11 bases; bases outside gene matches: 4. The CDR3 DNA reads as TGTGCCAGCAGCCAAGACGGCGGGACTAGCGGGAAGCAGTTCTTC. This translates into CASSQDGGTSGKQFF.

The rearrangement uses TRBV2 and TRBJ1-6; TRBD1 might be the D (5 bases). CDR3 size: 14 residues. CDR1 SNHLY and CDR2 FYNNEI come from the germline V gene. V lost 4 bases to trimming and J lost 7 bases, with 11 bases between them. As DNA, the CDR3 is TGTGCCAGCAGTGTTGACAGATTGAATTCACCCCTCCACTTT. Translated, it gives CASSVDRLNSPLHF.

This rearrangement joins TRBV14 to TRBJ2-5; D call uncertain. CDR3 length equals 11 residues. V was shortened by 2 bases and J by 4 bases, with 2 bases between the two germline ends. CDR1 and CDR2 (germline): SGHDN, FVKESK. The chain's CDR3 is CASSQRETQYF. The CDR3 DNA reads TGTGCCAGCAGCCAACGAGAGACCCAGTACTTC.

In this sample, this clone turned up once. This chain links TRBV19 with TRBJ1-2, with a possible D match to TRBD1 (6 bases). The CDR3 covers 18 residues. CDR1 is LNHDA and CDR2 is SQIVND in the germline V gene (reference sequence). V lost 3 bases to trimming and J lost 4 bases, with 24 bases between them. The CDR3 loop reads CASSMGSGITGMSYGYTF. The CDR3 nucleotides are TGTGCCAGTAGTATGGGATCGGGGATTACAGGGATGTCCTATGGCTACACCTTC.

CDR3 amino acids: CASTQRGNWYGYTF. The CDR3 coding sequence is TGTGCCAGCACCCAAAGGGGAAATTGGTATGGCTACACCTTC. The V call is TRBV7-2, the J call TRBJ1-2; D possibly corresponds to TRBD1 (5 bases). The CDR3 contains 14 residues. Germline CDR1 and CDR2: SGHTA and FQGNSA. V was cut by 7 bases and J by 5 bases, with 17 bases left in between.

The rearrangement joins TRBV29-1 to TRBJ2-2, with 9 bases identical to TRBD1. The germline CDR1 and CDR2 sequences are SQVTM and ANQGSEA. J gave up 4 bases and V 6 bases, and 6 bases lay outside the gene matches. The CDR3 is made up of 14 amino acids. The CDR3 region has the DNA TGCAGCGTCCGGACAGGGGTCATCACCGGGGAGCTGTTTTTT. Encoded protein: CSVRTGVITGELFF.

This clone was seen just once. This chain links TRBV27 with TRBJ1-5, with D possibly being TRBD1 (6 bases). Germline CDR1 reads MNHEY; CDR2 reads SMNVEV (reference sequence). This CDR3 has 21 amino acids. Trimming shortened V by 5 bases and J by 3 bases, and 32 bases separated the two germline ends. CDR3 residues: CASSLPSRTEVPLWDNQPQHF. CDR3 DNA sequence: TGTGCCAGCAGTCTCCCCTCCAGGACAGAAGTCCCCCTCTGGGACAATCAGCCCCAGCATTTT.

This sequence joins TRBV3-1 (or the pseudogene TRBV3-2) and TRBJ1-4; D is possibly TRBD1 (6 bases). Germline CDR1 reads LGHDT; CDR2 reads YNNKEL (reference sequence). The CDR3 consists of 18 residues. The V end lost 5 bases, the J end lost 3 bases, and 22 bases lay between the germline ends. Written as DNA, the CDR3 is TGTGCCAGCAGCAGGGGTCTACAGGGTAGCACAGCTAATGAAAAACTGTTTTTT. Its translation is CASSRGLQGSTANEKLFF.

The rearrangement links TRBV11-3 to TRBJ1-1, with D perhaps matching TRBD1 (5 bases). With 0 bases removed from V and 3 bases from J, the gap between germline ends came to 11 bases. The CDR3 extends over 15 amino acids. The V gene's germline CDR1 is SGHNT and CDR2 YENEEA. The CDR3 region is CASSLDGGGHTEAFF. CDR3 DNA: TGTGCCAGCAGCTTAGATGGGGGGGGACACACTGAAGCTTTCTTT.

The chain links TRBV9 to TRBJ1-3; D gene unclear. With 0 bases removed from V and 2 bases from J, the gap between germline ends came to 12 bases. Germline assignment: CDR1 SGDLS and CDR2 YYNGEE. The CDR3 has 16 amino acids. CDR3 nucleotides: TGTGCCAGCAGCGTAGCCGGGCTATCTACTGGAAACACCATATATTTT. Translated, it gives CASSVAGLSTGNTIYF.

The gene calls are TRBV2 and TRBJ1-1; no clear D. Trimming took off 8 bases at V and 5 bases at J, with 3 bases between the two ends. This CDR3 has 9 residues. From germline, CDR1 is SNHLY and CDR2 FYNNEI. The CDR3 sequence is CASQTEAFF. In DNA, the CDR3 is TGTGCCAGCCAAACTGAAGCTTTCTTT.

The CDR3 region is CASSQAALHNEQFF. The CDR3 coding sequence is TGTGCCAGCAGCCAGGCTGCCCTTCACAATGAGCAGTTCTTC. The J gene is TRBJ2-1, the V gene TRBV3-1 (or the pseudogene TRBV3-2), with D hard to call. Trimming shortened V by 3 bases and J by 5 bases, and 11 bases separated the two germline ends. CDR3 size: 14 residues. CDR1 and CDR2 (germline): LGHDT, YNNKEL (reference sequence).

In regard to this clone: One end of the junction varies from germline; a read error may be responsible. The gene calls are TRBV7-9 and TRBJ2-4, with 9 bases that match TRBD1. The V gene's germline CDR1 is SEHNR and CDR2 FQNEAQ (reference sequence). The CDR3 consists of 14 residues. CDR3 DNA sequence: TGTGCCAGCAGCTCCCCGGGACAGGGTTACAGTCTTGTTTTC. Translation gives CASSSPGQGYSLVF.